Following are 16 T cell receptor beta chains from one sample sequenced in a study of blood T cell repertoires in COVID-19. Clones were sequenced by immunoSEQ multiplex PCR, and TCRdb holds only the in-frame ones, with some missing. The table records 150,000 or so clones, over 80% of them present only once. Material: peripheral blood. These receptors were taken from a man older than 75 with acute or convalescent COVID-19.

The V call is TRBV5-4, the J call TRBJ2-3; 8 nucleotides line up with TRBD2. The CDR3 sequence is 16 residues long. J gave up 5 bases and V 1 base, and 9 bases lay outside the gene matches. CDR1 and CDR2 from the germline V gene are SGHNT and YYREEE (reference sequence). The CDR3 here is CASSLRGGRSGDTQYF. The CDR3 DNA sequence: TGTGCCAGCAGCTTGCGGGGCGGGAGGTCGGGAGATACGCAGTATTTT.

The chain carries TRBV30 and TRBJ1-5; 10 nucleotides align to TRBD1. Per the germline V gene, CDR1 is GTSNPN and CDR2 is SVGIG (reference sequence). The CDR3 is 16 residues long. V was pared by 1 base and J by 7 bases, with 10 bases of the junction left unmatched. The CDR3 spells CAWSDRRDRGEQPQHF. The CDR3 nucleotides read TGTGCCTGGAGTGACAGACGGGACAGGGGTGAACAGCCCCAGCATTTT. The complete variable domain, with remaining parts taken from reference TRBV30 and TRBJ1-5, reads SQTIHQWPATLVQPVGSPLSLECTVEGTSNPNLYWYRQAAGRGLQLLFYSVGIGQISSEVPQNLSASRPQDRQFILSSKKLLLSDSGFYLCAWSDRRDRGEQPQHFGDGTRLSIL.

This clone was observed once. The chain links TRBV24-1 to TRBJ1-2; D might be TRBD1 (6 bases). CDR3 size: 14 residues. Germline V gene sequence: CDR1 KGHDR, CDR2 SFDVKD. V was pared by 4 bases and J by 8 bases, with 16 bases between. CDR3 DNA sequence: TGTGCCACCAGTGACCCATCAACAGGGTCCGGCTACACCTTC. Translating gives CATSDPSTGSGYTF.

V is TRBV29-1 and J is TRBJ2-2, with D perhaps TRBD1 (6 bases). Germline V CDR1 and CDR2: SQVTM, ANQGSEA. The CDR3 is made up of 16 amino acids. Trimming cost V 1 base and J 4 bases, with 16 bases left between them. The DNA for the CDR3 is TGCAGCGTTGAAGGGGAAGGGCAGGGGAGCACCGGGGAGCTGTTTTTT. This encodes CSVEGEGQGSTGELFF.

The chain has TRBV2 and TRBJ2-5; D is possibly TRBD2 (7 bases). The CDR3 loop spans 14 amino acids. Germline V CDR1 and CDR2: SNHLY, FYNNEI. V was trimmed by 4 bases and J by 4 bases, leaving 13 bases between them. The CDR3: CASSGGGGRETQYF. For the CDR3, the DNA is TGTGCCAGCAGTGGAGGGGGGGGACGAGAGACCCAGTACTTC. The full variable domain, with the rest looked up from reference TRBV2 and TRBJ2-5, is EPEVTQTPSHQVTQMGQEVILRCVPISNHLYFYWYRQILGQKVEFLVSFYNNEISEKSEIFDDQFSVERPDGSNFTLKIRSTKLEDSAMYFCASSGGGGRETQYFGPGTRLLVL.

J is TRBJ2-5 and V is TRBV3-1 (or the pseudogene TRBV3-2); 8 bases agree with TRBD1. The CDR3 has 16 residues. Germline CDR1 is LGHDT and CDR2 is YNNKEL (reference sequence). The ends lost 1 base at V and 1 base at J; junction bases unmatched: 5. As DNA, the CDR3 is TGTGCCAGCAGCCAAGCTTTCGGACAGGGCCAAGAGACCCAGTACTTC. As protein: CASSQAFGQGQETQYF.

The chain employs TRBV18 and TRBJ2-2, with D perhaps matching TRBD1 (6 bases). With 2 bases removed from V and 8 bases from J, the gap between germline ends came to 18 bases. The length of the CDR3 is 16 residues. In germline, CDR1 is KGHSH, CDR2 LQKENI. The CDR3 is CASSPATGKIRGELFF. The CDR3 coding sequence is TGTGCCAGCTCACCAGCTACAGGGAAGATAAGAGGGGAGCTGTTTTTT.

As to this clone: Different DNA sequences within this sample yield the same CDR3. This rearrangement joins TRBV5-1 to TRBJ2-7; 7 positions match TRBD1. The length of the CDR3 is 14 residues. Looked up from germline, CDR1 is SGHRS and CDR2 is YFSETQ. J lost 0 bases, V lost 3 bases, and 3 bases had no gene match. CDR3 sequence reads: CASSWTGDSYEQYF. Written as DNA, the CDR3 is TGCGCCAGCAGCTGGACAGGCGACTCCTACGAGCAGTACTTC.

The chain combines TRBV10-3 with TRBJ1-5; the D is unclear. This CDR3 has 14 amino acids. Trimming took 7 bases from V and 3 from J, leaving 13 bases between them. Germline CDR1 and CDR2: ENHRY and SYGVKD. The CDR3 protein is CAITKDGLNQPQHF. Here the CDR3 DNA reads TGTGCCATCACCAAGGACGGACTCAATCAGCCCCAGCATTTT.

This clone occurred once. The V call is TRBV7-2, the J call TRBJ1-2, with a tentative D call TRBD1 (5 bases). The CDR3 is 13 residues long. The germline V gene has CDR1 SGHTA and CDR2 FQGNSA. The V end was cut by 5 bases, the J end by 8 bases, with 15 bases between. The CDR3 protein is CASSLRQMGGYTF. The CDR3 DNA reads TGTGCCAGCAGCCTTCGACAGATGGGAGGCTACACCTTC.

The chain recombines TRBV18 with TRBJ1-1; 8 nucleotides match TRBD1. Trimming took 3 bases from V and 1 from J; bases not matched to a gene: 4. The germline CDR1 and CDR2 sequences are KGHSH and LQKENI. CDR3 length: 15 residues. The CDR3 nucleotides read TGTGCCAGCTCACCGATACAGGGGGAGAACACTGAAGCTTTCTTT. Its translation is CASSPIQGENTEAFF.

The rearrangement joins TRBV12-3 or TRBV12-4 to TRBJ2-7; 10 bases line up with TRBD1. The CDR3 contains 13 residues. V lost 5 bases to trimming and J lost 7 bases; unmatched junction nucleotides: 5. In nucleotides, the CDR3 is TGTGCCAGCAGTAACGACAGGGGGCGTGAGCAGTACTTC. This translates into CASSNDRGREQYF.

CDR3 in amino acids: CASSYQRGNTGELFF. As DNA, the CDR3 is TGTGCCAGCAGTTACCAGCGGGGGAACACCGGGGAGCTGTTTTTT. The chain joins TRBV6-6 to TRBJ2-2; TRBD2 aligns across 7 bases. The CDR3 loop spans 15 amino acids. V dropped 2 bases and J dropped 1; count of bases not matched to a gene: 1. Germline-derived CDR1 and CDR2 are MNHNY and SVGAGI (reference sequence).

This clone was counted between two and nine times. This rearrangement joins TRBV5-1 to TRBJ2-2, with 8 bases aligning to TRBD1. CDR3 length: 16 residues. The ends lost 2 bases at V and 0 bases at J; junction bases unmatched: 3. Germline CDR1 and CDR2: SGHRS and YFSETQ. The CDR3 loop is CASSLQGESNTGELFF. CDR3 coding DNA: TGCGCCAGCAGCTTACAGGGGGAATCGAACACCGGGGAGCTGTTTTTT.

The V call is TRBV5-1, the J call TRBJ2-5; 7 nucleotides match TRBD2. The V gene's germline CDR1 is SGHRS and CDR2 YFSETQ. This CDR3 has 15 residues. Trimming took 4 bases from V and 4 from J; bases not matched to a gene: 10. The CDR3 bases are TGCGCCAGCAGCAGCGGGACCCCAACGGTAGAGACCCAGTACTTC. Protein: CASSSGTPTVETQYF. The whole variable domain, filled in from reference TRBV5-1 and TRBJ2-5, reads KAGVTQTPRYLIKTRGQQVTLSCSPISGHRSVSWYQQTPGQGLQFLFEYFSETQRNKGNFPGRFSGRQFSNSRSEMNVSTLELGDSALYLCASSSGTPTVETQYFGPGTRLLVL.

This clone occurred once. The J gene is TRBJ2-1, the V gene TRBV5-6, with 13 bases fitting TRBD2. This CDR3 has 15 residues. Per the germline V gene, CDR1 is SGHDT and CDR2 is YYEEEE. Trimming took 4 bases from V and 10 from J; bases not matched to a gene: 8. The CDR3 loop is CASSLWTSGGGEQFF. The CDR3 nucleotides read TGTGCCAGCAGCCTATGGACTAGCGGGGGTGGAGAGCAGTTCTTC.